The 17 T cell receptor beta chains presented below share a single source sample, sequenced in a study of T-cell reconstitution after alpha-beta-depleted transplantation in children. Preparing the TCRbeta library involved the use of unique molecular identifiers. TCRdb fed the PCR reads into MiXCR, producing one record per CDR3 protein. The data hold hundreds of thousands of distinct CDR3 sequences, with roughly 15% observed a single time. The sample was PBMCs, mostly from graft donor cells, taken 360 days after TCRalphabeta/CD19-depleted stem cell transplant. All receptors come from a male patient between 2 and 15 years old who had a stem cell transplant for acute lymphoblastic leukemia, so the T cells may come from the graft donor.

This clonotype was observed a few times. The chain recombines TRBV10-2 with TRBJ2-7; D not resolved. The ends were cut back, 3 bases at V and 2 bases at J, with 14 bases in the middle. Germline CDR1 WSHSY, CDR2 SAAADI. This CDR3 comprises 15 residues. The CDR3 region is CASSEGYPPTYEQYF. CDR3 DNA sequence: TGCGCCAGCAGTGAAGGGTATCCTCCTACCTACGAGCAGTACTTC.

In this sample, this clonotype turned up many times. V usage is TRBV12-3 or TRBV12-4 and J usage is TRBJ2-3; D unresolved. The CDR3 runs 15 residues. Between the trimmed V and J ends, which lost 3 bases and 1 base, there was a span of 11 bases. CDR3 sequence (DNA): TGTGCCAGCAGTTTCCCCACCTTAGGCACAGATACGCAGTATTTT. It translates to CASSFPTLGTDTQYF.

There are a few counts of this clonotype. The genes are TRBV6-2 or TRBV6-3 and TRBJ1-5, with 10 bases aligning to TRBD1. Germline trimming cut 6 bases from V and 8 bases from J; bases unmatched to any gene: 10. CDR3 length equals 15 residues. Germline CDR1 reads MNHEY; CDR2 reads SVGEGT. CDR3: CASRRAGTGVEPQHF. The CDR3 DNA sequence: TGTGCCAGCAGACGAGCCGGGACAGGGGTGGAGCCCCAGCATTTT.

This clonotype came up a few times. V and J are TRBV24-1 and TRBJ2-1, with TRBD2 identical over 8 bases. The CDR3 extends over 15 amino acids. Trimming cost V 12 bases and J 4 bases; bases outside gene matches: 13. Germline CDR1 is KGHDR and CDR2 is SFDVKD. The CDR3 bases are TGTGCCGCAGGTGCCGGGGGGGGAGGATACAATGAGCAGTTCTTC. Its translation is CAAGAGGGGYNEQFF.

V usage is TRBV28 and J usage is TRBJ2-3, with 10 positions matching TRBD2. The J segment lost 4 bases and the V segment lost 10 bases, leaving 14 bases of the junction unmatched. The CDR3 totals 16 residues. Germline V CDR1 and CDR2: MDHEN, SYDVKM. As DNA, the CDR3 is TGTGCCATCTCCGGGGCTAGCGGGAGAGCCCCAGATACGCAGTATTTT. Translating it yields CAISGASGRAPDTQYF.

The rearrangement joins TRBV20-1 to TRBJ2-3; D is uncertain. The V gene's germline CDR1 is DFQATT and CDR2 SNEGSKA (reference sequence). Trimming pared 0 bases from V and 13 bases from J, leaving 17 bases between. This CDR3 region has 13 residues. This CDR3 reads CSARDHGSPIKYF. CDR3 sequence (DNA): TGCAGTGCTAGAGATCACGGGTCCCCTATTAAGTATTTT.

This CDR3 is CASSLAGTGAGNTIYF. The CDR3 coding sequence is TGTGCCAGCAGTTTAGCGGGGACAGGGGCTGGAAACACCATATATTTT. The chain is built from TRBV12-3 or TRBV12-4 and TRBJ1-3; 10 bases line up with TRBD1. With V trimmed by 0 bases and J by 2 bases, 1 base remained unmatched. This CDR3 is 16 amino acids long.

This clonotype occurred a few times. The chain employs TRBV12-3 or TRBV12-4 and TRBJ2-4, with TRBD2 matching over 15 bases. This CDR3 has 22 amino acids. V shed 2 bases and J 2 bases; nucleotides not matched to a gene: 16. The CDR3 bases are TGTGCCAGCAGTTTACGGCGATTGGGACTAGCGGGAGGAGTGGAGACCAAAAACATTCAGTACTTC. Protein: CASSLRRLGLAGGVETKNIQYF.

Only a few counts were recorded for this clonotype. V is TRBV5-1 and J is TRBJ2-7; 9 bases match TRBD1. Germline assignment: CDR1 SGHRS and CDR2 YFSETQ. V dropped 4 bases and J dropped 3; count of bases not matched to a gene: 8. CDR3 size: 15 residues. In nucleotides, the CDR3 is TGCGCCAGCAGCCGTACCGGGACAGGGCTCTACGAGCAGTACTTC. Translated, it gives CASSRTGTGLYEQYF.

This chain links TRBV5-1 with TRBJ2-7; 8 bases map to TRBD1. CDR1 and CDR2 from the germline V gene are SGHRS and YFSETQ. The CDR3 has 14 residues. V gave up 4 bases and J gave up 7 bases; unmatched junction bases: 10. The CDR3 region is CASSVEDRVGEQYF. CDR3 sequence (DNA): TGCGCCAGCAGCGTCGAGGACAGGGTAGGTGAGCAGTACTTC. Full variable domain (outside the CDR3, taken from reference TRBV5-1 and TRBJ2-7): KAGVTQTPRYLIKTRGQQVTLSCSPISGHRSVSWYQQTPGQGLQFLFEYFSETQRNKGNFPGRFSGRQFSNSRSEMNVSTLELGDSALYLCASSVEDRVGEQYFGPGTRLTVT.

The chain has TRBV29-1 and TRBJ2-5; D is ambiguous. The germline gives CDR1 SQVTM, CDR2 ANQGSEA. The length of the CDR3 is 13 residues. V lost 3 bases, J lost 2 bases, and 10 bases lay in between. CDR3 loop: CSVDGGVQETQYF. In DNA form, the CDR3 reads TGCAGCGTTGACGGCGGAGTACAAGAGACCCAGTACTTC.

This clonotype was counted at least ten times. The CDR3 sequence: CASSPLGGSSYNEQFF. DNA for the CDR3: TGTGCCAGCTCACCACTGGGCGGGAGCTCCTACAATGAGCAGTTCTTC. The V gene is TRBV18, the J gene TRBJ2-1; TRBD2 matches 7 bases. There are 16 residues in the CDR3. Germline values: CDR1 KGHSH, CDR2 LQKENI. The V segment lost 1 base and the J segment 0 bases; nucleotides outside the gene matches: 3.

As concerns this clonotype: The junction departs from the called germline gene at one end, perhaps through a read error. The chain is built from TRBV19 and TRBJ1-1; D gene uncertain. The CDR3 has 12 residues. Germline CDR1 reads LNHDA; CDR2 reads SQIVND (reference sequence). CDR3 nucleotide sequence: TGTTCCAGTAGTATAGGTGGGACTGAAGCTTTCTTT. Protein sequence: CSSSIGGTEAFF.

There are a few counts of this clonotype. V gene TRBV20-1 combines with J gene TRBJ2-1; 11 bases are a match to TRBD2. The CDR3 totals 14 residues. Unmatched junction bases numbered 8, after V lost 6 bases and J lost 7 bases. Germline values: CDR1 DFQATT, CDR2 SNEGSKA (reference sequence). In nucleotides, the CDR3 is TGCAGTGCACCGACTAGCGGGAATTTAAATGAGCAGTTCTTC. This sequence encodes CSAPTSGNLNEQFF.

The chain's CDR3 is CASSLHSRGEYGYTF. The CDR3 coding sequence is TGTGCCAGCAGTTTACACAGTCGAGGGGAATATGGCTACACCTTC. The genes are TRBV12-3 or TRBV12-4 and TRBJ1-2; D may be TRBD1 (5 bases). The CDR3 loop spans 15 amino acids. V lost 2 bases, J lost 5 bases, and 15 bases lay in between.

This clonotype was observed many times. This chain connects TRBV6-5 to TRBJ2-7, with 10 bases that match TRBD2. This CDR3 is 17 amino acids long. Germline-derived CDR1 and CDR2 are MNHEY and SVGAGI. The V gene end was trimmed by 7 bases and the J gene end by 2 bases; junction bases not matched to a gene: 14. CDR3 coding DNA: TGTGCCAGCACTTCGTCTAGCGGGAGTCCCATGCCCTACGAGCAGTACTTC. Amino acid sequence: CASTSSSGSPMPYEQYF.

The rearrangement links TRBV20-1 to TRBJ1-1; TRBD1 might be the D (6 bases). CDR3 length equals 16 residues. Germline CDR1 DFQATT, CDR2 SNEGSKA (reference sequence). Trimming pared 0 bases from V and 0 bases from J, leaving 14 bases between. CDR3 sequence (DNA): TGCAGTGCTAGAGATATTGCAGGGGCTTTGAACACTGAAGCTTTCTTT. Its protein is CSARDIAGALNTEAFF.